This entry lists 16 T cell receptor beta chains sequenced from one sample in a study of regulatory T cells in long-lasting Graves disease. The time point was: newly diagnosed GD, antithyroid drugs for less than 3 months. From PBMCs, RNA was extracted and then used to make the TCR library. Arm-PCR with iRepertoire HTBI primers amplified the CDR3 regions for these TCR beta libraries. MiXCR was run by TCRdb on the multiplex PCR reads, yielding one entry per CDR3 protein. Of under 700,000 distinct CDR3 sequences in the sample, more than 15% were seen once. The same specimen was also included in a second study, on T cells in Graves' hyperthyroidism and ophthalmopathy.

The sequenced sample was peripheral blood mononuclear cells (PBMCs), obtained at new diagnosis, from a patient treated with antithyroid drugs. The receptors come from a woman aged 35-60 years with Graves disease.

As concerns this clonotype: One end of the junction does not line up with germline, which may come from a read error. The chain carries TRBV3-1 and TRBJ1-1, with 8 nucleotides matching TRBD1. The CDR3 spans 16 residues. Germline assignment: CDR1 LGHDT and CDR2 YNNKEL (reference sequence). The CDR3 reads CASSQDPTGANTEALF. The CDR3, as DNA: TGTGCCAGCAGCCAAGACCCGACAGGGGCGAACACTGAAGCTCTCTTT.

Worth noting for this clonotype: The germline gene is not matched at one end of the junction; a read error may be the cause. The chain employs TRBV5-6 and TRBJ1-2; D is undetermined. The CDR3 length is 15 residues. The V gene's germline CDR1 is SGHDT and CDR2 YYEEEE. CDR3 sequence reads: CASSLDRVQFYDYTF. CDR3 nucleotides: TGTGCCAGCAGCCTGGACCGGGTCCAGTTCTATGACTACACCTTC.

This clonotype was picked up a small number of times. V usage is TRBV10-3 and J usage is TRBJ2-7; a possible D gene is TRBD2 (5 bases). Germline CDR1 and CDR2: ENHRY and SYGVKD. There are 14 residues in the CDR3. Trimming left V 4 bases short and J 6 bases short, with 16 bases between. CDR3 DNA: TGTGCCATCAGTGGTGCCGGGAACCCCCTCGAGCAGTACTTC. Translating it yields CAISGAGNPLEQYF.

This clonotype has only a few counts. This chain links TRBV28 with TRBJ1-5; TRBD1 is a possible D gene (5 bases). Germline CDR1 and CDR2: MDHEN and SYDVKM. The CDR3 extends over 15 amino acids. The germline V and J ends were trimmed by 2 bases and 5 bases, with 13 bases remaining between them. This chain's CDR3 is CASSLSQGSYQPQHF. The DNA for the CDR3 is TGTGCCAGCAGTTTAAGCCAGGGTTCTTATCAGCCCCAGCATTTT.

CDR3 protein: CASSPTGQAFYEQYF. CDR3 DNA sequence: TGCGCCAGCAGCCCGACGGGACAGGCATTCTACGAGCAGTACTTC. The rearrangement joins TRBV5-1 to TRBJ2-7; 8 nucleotides align to TRBD1. CDR1 and CDR2 (germline): SGHRS, YFSETQ. The CDR3 runs 15 residues. The ends lost 4 bases at V and 3 bases at J; junction bases unmatched: 9.

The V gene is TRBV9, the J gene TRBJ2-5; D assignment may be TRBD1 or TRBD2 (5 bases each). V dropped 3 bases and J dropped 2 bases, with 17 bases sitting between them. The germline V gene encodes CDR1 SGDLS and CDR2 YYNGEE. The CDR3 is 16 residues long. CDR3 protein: CASSAEGRPIQETQYF. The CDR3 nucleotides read TGTGCCAGCAGCGCTGAGGGGAGACCAATACAAGAGACCCAGTACTTC.

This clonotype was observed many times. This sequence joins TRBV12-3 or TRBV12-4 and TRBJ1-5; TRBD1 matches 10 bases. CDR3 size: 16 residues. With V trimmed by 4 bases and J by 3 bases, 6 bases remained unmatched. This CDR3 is CASSWGTGDDNQPQHF. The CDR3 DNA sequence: TGTGCCAGCAGTTGGGGGACAGGGGATGACAATCAGCCCCAGCATTTT.

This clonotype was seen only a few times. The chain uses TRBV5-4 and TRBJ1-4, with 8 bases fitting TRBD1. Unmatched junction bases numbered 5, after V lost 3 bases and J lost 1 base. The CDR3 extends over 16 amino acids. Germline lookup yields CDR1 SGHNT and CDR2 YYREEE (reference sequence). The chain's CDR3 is CASSSLGQGTNEKLFF. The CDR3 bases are TGTGCCAGCAGCTCCCTCGGACAGGGAACTAATGAAAAACTGTTTTTT.

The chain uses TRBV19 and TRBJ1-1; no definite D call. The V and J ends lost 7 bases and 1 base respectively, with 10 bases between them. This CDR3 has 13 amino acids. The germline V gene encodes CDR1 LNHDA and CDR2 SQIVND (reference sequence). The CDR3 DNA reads TGTGCCAGTATCAATACAGAGAACACTGAAGCTTTCTTT. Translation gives CASINTENTEAFF.

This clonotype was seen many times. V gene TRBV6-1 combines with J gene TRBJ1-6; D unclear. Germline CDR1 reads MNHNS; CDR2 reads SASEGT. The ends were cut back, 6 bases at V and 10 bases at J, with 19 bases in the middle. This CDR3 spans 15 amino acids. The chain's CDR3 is CASSSTDPVRSPLHF. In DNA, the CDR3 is TGTGCCAGCAGCTCAACAGACCCGGTCCGGTCACCCCTCCACTTT.

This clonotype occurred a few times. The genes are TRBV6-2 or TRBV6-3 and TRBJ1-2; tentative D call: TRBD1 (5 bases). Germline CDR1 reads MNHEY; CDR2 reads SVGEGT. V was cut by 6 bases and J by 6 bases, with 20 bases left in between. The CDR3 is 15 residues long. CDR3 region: CASSPRGDVVNGYTF. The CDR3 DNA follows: TGTGCCAGCAGCCCCCGAGGGGATGTTGTAAATGGCTACACCTTC.

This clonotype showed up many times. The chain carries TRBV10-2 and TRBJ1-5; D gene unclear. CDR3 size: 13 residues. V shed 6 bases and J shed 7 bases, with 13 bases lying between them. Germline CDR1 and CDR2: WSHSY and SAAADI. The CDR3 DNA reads TGCGCCAGCAGCGGCGAGTACGGCCAGCCCCAGCATTTT. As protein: CASSGEYGQPQHF.

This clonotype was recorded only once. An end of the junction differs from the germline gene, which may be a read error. The CDR3 reads CASSLMGAPGTKYF. Here the CDR3 DNA reads TGTGCCAGCAGTTTAATGGGGGCGCCCGGGACCAAGTACTTC. The rearrangement joins TRBV7-6 to TRBJ2-5, with a tentative D call TRBD1 (6 bases). In germline, CDR1 is SGHVS, CDR2 FNYEAQ. The CDR3 is made up of 14 amino acids.

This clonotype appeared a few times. This CDR3 is CASSMPTTGWDNEQFF. As DNA, the CDR3 is TGTGCCAGCAGCATGCCGACGACAGGGTGGGACAATGAGCAGTTCTTC. The genes are TRBV7-9 and TRBJ2-1, with 7 bases matching TRBD1. The V gene's germline CDR1 is SEHNR and CDR2 FQNEAQ (reference sequence). The CDR3 covers 16 residues. V trimming: 5 bases; J trimming: 5 bases; junction bases outside the gene matches: 12.

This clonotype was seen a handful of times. Here the CDR3 DNA reads TGCGCCAGCAGCCTTCAAGGGATGGAGTCGAACACCGGGGAGCTGTTTTTT. Its translation is CASSLQGMESNTGELFF. V gene TRBV4-1 combines with J gene TRBJ2-2; D gene unclear. The germline V and J ends were trimmed by 4 bases and 0 bases, with 15 bases remaining between them. Germline CDR1 reads MGHRA; CDR2 reads YSYEKL. The CDR3 is 17 residues long.

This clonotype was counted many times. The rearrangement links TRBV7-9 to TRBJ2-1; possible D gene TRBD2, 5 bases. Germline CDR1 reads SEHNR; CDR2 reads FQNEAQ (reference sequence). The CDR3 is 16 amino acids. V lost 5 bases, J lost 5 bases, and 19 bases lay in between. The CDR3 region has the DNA TGTGCCAGCAGCCGCCCCCTCTTCAGCGGAAACAATGAGCAGTTCTTC. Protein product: CASSRPLFSGNNEQFF. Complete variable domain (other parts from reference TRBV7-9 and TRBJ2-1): DTGVSQNPRHKITKRGQNVTFRCDPISEHNRLYWYRQTLGQGPEFLTYFQNEAQLEKSRLLSDRFSAERPKGSFSTLEIQRTEQGDSAMYLCASSRPLFSGNNEQFFGPGTRLTVL.